This entry concerns a single TCR beta chain. This clone has a handful of counts. Its antigen is not yet known. Base qualities are missing; no much larger clone stands one base away. This record comes from a study of vaccination effects on CD4 cells after COVID-19 (dated by TCRdb to between 2021 and 2022). About the full investigation: Each participant received two doses of an mRNA SARS-CoV-2 vaccine, either BNT162b2 or mRNA-1273. A total of over nine COVID-19 convalescent patients and a handful of SARS-CoV-2-naive healthy vaccine recipients were included in the full study. In both COVID-19 convalescent patients and infection-naive vaccine recipients, the study compared SARS-CoV-2 spike-specific CD4+ TCR repertoires from before mRNA vaccination with those from after it. The Oncomine TCR Beta short-read assay on an Illumina iSeq 100 was used to sequence cultures from other donors in the study.

Libraries were built with the immunoSEQ multiplex PCR assay. DNA from the cultured, isolated CD4+ T cells was subjected to TCR beta CDR3 sequencing. For the original study's pipeline: The analysis removed non-productive TCR sequences, trimmed reads to the CDR3 region, and retained only CDR3s that were 7 or more amino acids long. The MANAFEST web app was used to identify antigen-specific clonotypes by comparing expansion in peptide wells with expansion in reference cultures. For clones to be considered positive, expansion at FDR<0.05 versus reference and all other wells, an odds ratio above 5, and a frequency above 0.1% in two replicate wells were required. A clonotype was defined as cross-reactive if the clonotype was significantly expanded both in SARS-CoV-2 spike wells and in at least one common cold coronavirus spike condition. CDR3 similarity was assessed by Levenshtein distance with the stringdist R package, and unrooted trees were built with ape in R 3.6.1. The table comes from immuneACCESS by way of TCRdb, which keeps in-frame sequences with V and J called. Part of the clones is missing from these tables; in studies checked, under half for an unresolved V gene and the rest for unknown reasons. That table gives V, J and clone size, and the DNA gave D and trimming. The sample table shows about 22,000 clones, and roughly four fifths are seen once. 15% to 20% of the sample is held by the ten biggest clonotypes.

Including the terminal cysteine and phenylalanine, the CDR3 comprises 12 residues. Only the CDR3 DNA is retained, 36 bases long and in frame from the first base. From a lookup of the germline V gene, CDR1 and CDR2 are MGHRA and YSYEKL. The V and J ends are trimmed by 0 bases and 12 bases, leaving 8 bases between them. General conclusions and limits of the study: Limitations of the study were the small number of convalescent patients and the absence of early post-infection timepoints. Clones induced by infection and clones induced by vaccination both contracted markedly at late timepoints after vaccination, which fits with T cell responses waning over time. Among healthy vaccine recipients, nearly all vaccine-induced clones were SARS-CoV-2 mono-reactive, and just 1 of 255 was cross-reactive with common cold coronaviruses.

In the ViraFEST assay, PBMC were stimulated with viral peptide pools, and TCR sequencing was then used to find antigen-specific CD4+ T cell clonotypes based on their expansion. After approximately eleven days of culture, CD4+ T cells were isolated with the EasySep CD4+ T cell isolation kit. The absence of prior SARS-CoV-2 infection in healthy vaccine recipients was confirmed by negative nucleocapsid antibodies before and after vaccination. Each well held 1.5 million to 2 million PBMC cultured in IMDM containing around 5.1% human AB serum, 8 to 10 IU/ml IL-2 and gentamicin, along with around 9.1 ug/ml peptides. On days 3 and 7, half of the culture medium was replaced with fresh IL-2-containing medium. Unless otherwise noted, each peptide stimulation condition was cultured in triplicate wells. Using Ficoll-Paque Plus gradient centrifugation, PBMC were separated from whole blood and then either used fresh or cryopreserved at -140C. The overlapping peptide pools covered the spike proteins of SARS-CoV-2 as well as those of the common cold coronaviruses HCoV-NL63, HCoV-OC43 and HCoV-229E. Genomic DNA was extracted from cultured CD4+ T cells with the QIAamp micro DNA kit.

The origin of this receptor is a human donor who received a COVID-19 vaccine. The chain is made from TRBV4-1 and TRBJ1-4; there is no confident call for the D gene. The sample was CD4+ T cells from PBMCs cultured with HCoV-NL63 spike peptides, taken before COVID-19 vaccination. Reading the label with the study, this specimen's cell subset or site is: HCoV-NL63 spike overlapping peptide pool stimulation. The CDR3 protein sequence reads: CASSQDLRELFF. The nucleotides are TGCGCCAGCAGCCAAGATCTTAGGGAACTGTTTTTT.